This is a list of T cell receptor beta chains from one sample in a study of cytomegalovirus exposure and HLA in healthy donors. Profiling relied on immunoSEQ multiplex PCR, and the TCRdb table lists in-frame clones only, not all of them. The sample shows 120,000 or so clones, approximately 80% of them seen only once. The material sequenced was PBMCs. These receptor sequences come from a man aged 25 to 45 in good health and CMV-seropositive. Each CDR3 is given with its conserved first and last residue. The D gene is left open where the match is weak. Clone size is given for some rows only: seen once, a few or many times, or a class if the clone is expanded.

V gene	D gene	J gene	clone size	CDR3 DNA	CDR3 protein
TRBV27	.	TRBJ2-7	few	TGTGCCAGCAGTTCACTCCCCGTTTGGGCAAACTACGAGCAGTACTTC	CASSSLPVWANYEQYF
TRBV10-3	.	TRBJ1-2	.	TGTGCCATCAGTGAGTCCAAGAGGGGCTACACCTTC	CAISESKRGYTF
TRBV28	TRBD1	TRBJ1-6	.	TGTGCCAGCAAAGGGATGTCAGGGGGCTCCTATAATTCACCCCTCCACTTT	CASKGMSGGSYNSPLHF
TRBV9	.	TRBJ1-5	.	TGTGCCAGCAGCGTAGGAGACAGCCGCAATCAGCCCCAGCATTTT	CASSVGDSRNQPQHF
TRBV9	TRBD2	TRBJ2-7	.	TGTGCCAGCAGCCTTACGACTAGCGGGAGGGCAGGGGACGAGCAGTACTTC	CASSLTTSGRAGDEQYF
TRBV29-1	.	TRBJ2-5	few	TGCAGCGTTGAGGAAGGGGTTGGGGAGACCCAGTACTTC	CSVEEGVGETQYF
TRBV11-2	TRBD1	TRBJ1-1	.	TGTGCCAGCAGCTTAGGACAGGGGAACACTGAAGCTTTCTTT	CASSLGQGNTEAFF
TRBV10-1	.	TRBJ2-3	.	TGCGCCAGCAGTGGGTCGACAGAGCCGCCTTTTAGCACAGATACGCAGTATTTT	CASSGSTEPPFSTDTQYF
TRBV27	TRBD1	TRBJ1-5	.	TGTGCCAGCAGTTTAGGGACAGGGGTCCGCAATCAGCCCCAGCATTTT	CASSLGTGVRNQPQHF
TRBV29-1	TRBD2	TRBJ2-7	.	TGCAGCGTAGGGACTAGCGGGAGTATTGGGGCTTACGAGCAGTACTTC	CSVGTSGSIGAYEQYF
TRBV28	TRBD1	TRBJ2-5	.	TGTGCCAGCAGTTTCTCGACAGGGGGCGCTTCCGAGACCCAGTACTTC	CASSFSTGGASETQYF
TRBV19	TRBD1	TRBJ1-1	.	TGTGCCAGTAGCGACGGACAGGGCACTGAAGCTTTCTTT	CASSDGQGTEAFF
TRBV19	TRBD2	TRBJ2-3	.	TGTGCCAGTAACCCGGGCGGGAGCCAATATACGCAGTATTTT	CASNPGGSQYTQYF
TRBV2	.	TRBJ2-7	.	TGTGCCAGCAGTTACAGGGTTGTGACCTACGAGCAGTACTTC	CASSYRVVTYEQYF
TRBV5-1	.	TRBJ2-5	.	TGCGCCAGCAGCCTGGCTCCTACAGGTGGAGAGACCCAGTACTTC	CASSLAPTGGETQYF
TRBV27	.	TRBJ2-1	once	TGTGCCAGCAGTTCTAGCATCGATGAGCAGTTCTTC	CASSSSIDEQFF
TRBV30	TRBD2	TRBJ2-3	few	TGTGCCTGGAGACTAGCGGGATCGACAGATACGCAGTATTTT	CAWRLAGSTDTQYF
TRBV10-3	.	TRBJ1-2	.	TGTGCCATCAGGGACGGCAGTGGTCTGGAGGGCTATGGCTACACCTTC	CAIRDGSGLEGYGYTF
TRBV7-2	.	TRBJ2-1	few	TGTGCCAGCAGCTTAGTTCAGGGAGGGGGCAATGAGCAGTTCTTC	CASSLVQGGGNEQFF
TRBV4-3	.	TRBJ1-4	.	TGCGCCAGCAGTCCTGGGGCAGGGGATGAAAAACTGTTTTTT	CASSPGAGDEKLFF
TRBV29-1	.	TRBJ1-5	.	TGCAGCGTGGGAGGTGGGGGTCAGCCCCAGCATTTT	CSVGGGGQPQHF
TRBV6-4	.	TRBJ1-5	.	TGTGCCAGCAGTGGTTGGGGCCCCTTACAGAGCAATCAGCCCCAGCATTTT	CASSGWGPLQSNQPQHF
TRBV19	.	TRBJ2-6	.	TGTGCCAGTAGTATAGTGCATTCTAGGGCCAACGTCCTGACTTTC	CASSIVHSRANVLTF
TRBV7-8	.	TRBJ2-7	.	TGTGCCAGCAGCCAAGTCTACGAGCAGTACTTC	CASSQVYEQYF
TRBV7-3	.	TRBJ2-3	.	TGTGCCAGCAGCTTAGCGGGTGCGGGAGATACGCAGTATTTT	CASSLAGAGDTQYF
TRBV4-2	.	TRBJ1-4	.	TGTGCCAGCAGCCAAGATCGACGGGGGGGTAATGAAAAACTGTTTTTT	CASSQDRRGGNEKLFF
TRBV5-4	TRBD2	TRBJ2-1	.	TGTGCCAGCAGCTCTGATTGGGCTAGCGGGGAAAATGAGCAGTTCTTC	CASSSDWASGENEQFF
TRBV4-1	.	TRBJ2-5	.	TGCGCCAGCAGCCGGGTAATGGGAAAGGGGTCGGGAGAGACCCAGTACTTC	CASSRVMGKGSGETQYF
TRBV5-8	TRBD1	TRBJ2-7	.	TGTGCCAGCACCTTCTCTCGGGACAGCTCCTACGAGCAGTACTTC	CASTFSRDSSYEQYF
TRBV4-3	.	TRBJ2-5	few	TGCGCCAGCAGCAAAAGTATAGCGGAAGAGACCCAGTACTTC	CASSKSIAEETQYF
TRBV7-2	.	TRBJ1-1	.	TGTGCCAGCAGCTTAGTGGCAGACTCCATGAACACTGAAGCTTTCTTT	CASSLVADSMNTEAFF
TRBV6-5	.	TRBJ2-1	.	TGTGCCAGCAGTTACTCTTTGAGCGCGGGGAATGAGCAGTTCTTC	CASSYSLSAGNEQFF
TRBV27	.	TRBJ1-1	few	TGTGCCAGCAACCTCCAGGGTATCGGTACGGGAGCTTTCTTT	CASNLQGIGTGAFF
TRBV7-3	TRBD2	TRBJ2-1	.	TGTGCCAGCAGCCATTCGGGACTAGCGGAGAATGAGCAGTTCTTC	CASSHSGLAENEQFF
TRBV15	TRBD2	TRBJ2-1	.	TGTGCCACCAGCAGAGCGACTAGCGGGAACCATGAGCAGTTCTTC	CATSRATSGNHEQFF
TRBV7-6	TRBD2	TRBJ2-5	.	TGTGCCAGCAGTTGGGGGGGGAGAGGAGGACAAGAGACCCAGTACTTC	CASSWGGRGGQETQYF
TRBV6-5	.	TRBJ2-3	.	TGTGCCAGCAGTTTGGGAGGCTCCGGAGATACGCAGTATTTT	CASSLGGSGDTQYF
TRBV5-1	.	TRBJ2-1	.	TGCGCCAGCAGACAGATGAGCTCCTACAATGAGCAGTTCTTC	CASRQMSSYNEQFF
TRBV10-2	TRBD2	TRBJ2-2	.	TGCGCCAGCAGCGGGCTAGCGGGAGTCACCGGGGAGCTGTTTTTT	CASSGLAGVTGELFF
TRBV5-5	TRBD1	TRBJ2-1	once	TGTGCCAGCAGCTTGGAGCAGGGGGCTTGGGAGCTGGTAAGCAATGAGCAGTTCTTC	CASSLEQGAWELVSNEQFF
TRBV5-1	TRBD1	TRBJ1-2	.	TGCGCCAGCAGCCAGGGACAGCCAGCGGATGGCTACACCTTC	CASSQGQPADGYTF
TRBV27	TRBD1	TRBJ2-1	few	TGTGCCAGCACCCCAGGGCAGGGGGCCAATGAGCAGTTCTTC	CASTPGQGANEQFF
TRBV4-2	.	TRBJ2-5	.	TGTGCCAGCAGCCAGGATACGGGATTGGAGACCCAGTACTTC	CASSQDTGLETQYF
TRBV29-1	TRBD1	TRBJ1-2	.	TGCAGCGTAGAAAGGACAGGCACGGGCTACACCTTC	CSVERTGTGYTF
TRBV5-1	.	TRBJ2-7	.	TGCGCCAGCAGCTTGAGTGGAGGGAGTGACGGTACCTACGAGCAGTACTTC	CASSLSGGSDGTYEQYF
TRBV7-8	TRBD1	TRBJ1-2	.	TGTGCCAGCAGGAGAAATCAGGGGGCTGACTATGGCTACACCTTC	CASRRNQGADYGYTF